This TCR beta chain was recovered during a study of blood T cell repertoires in COVID-19. Study-wide context: T cells, B-cell-depleted T cells, or PBMCs supplied cDNA or gDNA.

Only in-frame clones appear in the TCRdb table, and some are missing; sequencing was by immunoSEQ multiplex PCR. The sample yields 150,000 to 200,000 clones, 80% to 90% seen once. Trimming took 6 bases from V and 4 from J; bases not matched to a gene: 5. The CDR3 is made up of 12 amino acids. Germline V CDR1 and CDR2: GTSNPN, SVGIG (reference sequence). This chain connects TRBV30 to TRBJ1-1, with TRBD1 identical over 7 bases. The sequencing sample was made of peripheral blood. The receptor was derived from a man aged 60 to 75 with acute or convalescent COVID-19. The CDR3 spells CACHRGGTEAFF. The CDR3 bases are TGTGCCTGCCACAGGGGAGGCACTGAAGCTTTCTTT.